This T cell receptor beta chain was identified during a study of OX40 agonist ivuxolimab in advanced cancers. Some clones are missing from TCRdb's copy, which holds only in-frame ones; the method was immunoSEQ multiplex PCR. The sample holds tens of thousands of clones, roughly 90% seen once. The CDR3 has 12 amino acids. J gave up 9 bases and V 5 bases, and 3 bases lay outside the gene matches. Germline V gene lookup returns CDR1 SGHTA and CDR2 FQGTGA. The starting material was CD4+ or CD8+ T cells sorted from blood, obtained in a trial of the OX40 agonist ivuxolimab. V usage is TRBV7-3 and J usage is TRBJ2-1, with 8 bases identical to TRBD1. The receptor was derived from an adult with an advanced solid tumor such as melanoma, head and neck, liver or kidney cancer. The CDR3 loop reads CASSEDRGEQFF. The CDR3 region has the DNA TGTGCCAGCAGCGAAGACAGGGGTGAGCAGTTCTTC.